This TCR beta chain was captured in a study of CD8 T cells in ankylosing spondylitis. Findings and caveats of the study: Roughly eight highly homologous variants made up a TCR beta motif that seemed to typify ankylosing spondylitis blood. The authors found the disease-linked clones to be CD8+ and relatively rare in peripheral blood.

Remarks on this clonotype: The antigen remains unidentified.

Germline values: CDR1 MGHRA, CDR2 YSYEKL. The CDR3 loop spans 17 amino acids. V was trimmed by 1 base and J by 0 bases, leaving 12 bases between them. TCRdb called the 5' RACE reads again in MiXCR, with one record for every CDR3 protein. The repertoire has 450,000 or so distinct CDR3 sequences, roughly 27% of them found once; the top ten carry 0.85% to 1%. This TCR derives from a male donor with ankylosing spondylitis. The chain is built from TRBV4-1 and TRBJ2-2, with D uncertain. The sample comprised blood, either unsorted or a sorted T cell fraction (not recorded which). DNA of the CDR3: TGCGCCAGCAGCCAAGTAGAAAGTCCCTCGAACACCGGGGAGCTGTTTTTT. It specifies CASSQVESPSNTGELFF.